The 7 T cell receptor beta chains presented below share a single source sample, sequenced in a study of OX40 agonist ivuxolimab in advanced cancers. Some clones are missing from TCRdb's copy, which holds only in-frame ones; the method was immunoSEQ multiplex PCR. This table has approximately 80,000 clones, approximately 90% appearing once. Material: CD4+ or CD8+ T cells sorted from blood, obtained in a trial of the OX40 agonist ivuxolimab. The receptors come from an adult with an advanced solid tumor such as melanoma, head and neck, liver or kidney cancer.

There are a few counts of this clone. CDR3 region: CASTEGVDTQYF. CDR3 in DNA: TGTGCCAGCACCGAGGGGGTCGATACGCAGTATTTT. The genes are TRBV6-1 and TRBJ2-3; TRBD1 is a possible D gene (6 bases). The CDR3 runs 12 residues. Germline V lookup: CDR1 MNHNS, CDR2 SASEGT. Trimming left V 7 bases short and J 6 bases short, with 11 bases between.

This clone was counted once. The rearrangement joins TRBV29-1 to TRBJ2-7, with a weak D call TRBD2 (5 bases). The CDR3 is 11 residues long. From germline, CDR1 is SQVTM and CDR2 ANQGSEA. Between the trimmed V and J ends, which lost 5 bases and 1 base, there was a span of 6 bases. The CDR3 region is CSVTGSYEQYF. In nucleotides, the CDR3 is TGCAGCGTTACGGGGTCCTACGAGCAGTACTTC.

The rearrangement joins TRBV14 to TRBJ2-5; D unclear. Germline V gives CDR1 SGHDN, CDR2 FVKESK. CDR3 length: 15 amino acids. The ends were cut back, 0 bases at V and 5 bases at J, with 13 bases in the middle. CDR3 DNA sequence: TGTGCCAGCAGCCAAGAGGACCCCCGGTCGGAGACCCAGTACTTC. This gives the protein CASSQEDPRSETQYF. Supplemented by reference TRBV14 and TRBJ2-5, the full variable domain reads EAGVTQFPSHSVIEKGQTVTLRCDPISGHDNLYWYRRVMGKEIKFLLHFVKESKQDESGMPNNRFLAERTGGTYSTLKVQPAELEDSGVYFCASSQEDPRSETQYFGPGTRLLVL.

This chain uses TRBV10-3 with TRBJ1-4, with D unresolved. The CDR3 consists of 13 residues. Germline CDR1 and CDR2: ENHRY and SYGVKD. Trimming shortened V by 2 bases and J by 5 bases, and 6 bases separated the two germline ends. The CDR3 DNA reads as TGTGCCATCAGTGAGACGGGGAATGAAAAACTGTTTTTT. It yields the protein CAISETGNEKLFF.

The chain carries TRBV5-1 and TRBJ2-3, with 9 bases aligning to TRBD1. CDR1 and CDR2 (germline): SGHRS, YFSETQ. The V gene end was trimmed by 0 bases and the J gene end by 0 bases; junction bases not matched to a gene: 2. This CDR3 is built from 16 residues. CDR3 sequence (DNA): TGCGCCAGCAGCTTGGGGGACAGGGATAGCACAGATACGCAGTATTTT. It specifies CASSLGDRDSTDTQYF.

The V gene is TRBV2, the J gene TRBJ1-2; 8 bases fit TRBD1. From germline, CDR1 is SNHLY and CDR2 FYNNEI. The CDR3 spans 14 residues. V trimming: 7 bases; J trimming: 4 bases; junction bases outside the gene matches: 8. CDR3 DNA: TGTGCCAGCAATTCGGACAGGGCTTTCTATGGCTACACCTTC. This translates into CASNSDRAFYGYTF.

The V gene is TRBV5-1, the J gene TRBJ2-7; 8 bases match TRBD1. This CDR3 is 15 amino acids long. The germline CDR1 and CDR2 sequences are SGHRS and YFSETQ. V dropped 4 bases and J dropped 5; count of bases not matched to a gene: 11. The CDR3 region is CASSPEAGGPNEQYF. The DNA for the CDR3 is TGCGCCAGCAGCCCGGAAGCAGGGGGCCCTAACGAGCAGTACTTC.